The rows below give T cell receptor beta chains drawn from one sample of a study of blood T cells in healthy people across ages. TCRdb used MiXCR to reprocess the 5' RACE reads, holding one entry per CDR3 protein. In the table there are 650,000 or so distinct CDR3 sequences, over 40% of which are singletons. The sample taken for sequencing was blood. The receptors were sampled from a woman of 80 years or more in good health. Both conserved end residues are part of each CDR3. The order of the fields is D gene, clone size, V gene, J gene, CDR3 protein, CDR3 DNA. D genes are given only for firm matches. A clone size is listed for some rows: how often the clone was seen (once, few, many), or a class if it is expanded.

>NA|many|TRBV7-3|TRBJ2-1
CASSPRNEYEQFF
TGTGCCAGCAGCCCGCGAAATGAGTATGAGCAGTTCTTC
>TRBD1|few|TRBV7-3|TRBJ2-1
CASSFQGQGTKREFF
TGTGCCAGCAGCTTTCAGGGACAGGGGACGAAGAGGGAGTTCTTC
>NA|many|TRBV10-3|TRBJ2-7
CAISNPHGSSYEQYF
TGTGCCATCAGTAACCCCCATGGCAGCTCCTACGAGCAGTACTTC
>NA|NA|TRBV5-1|TRBJ2-3
CASSPRDPTETQYF
TGCGCCAGCAGCCCCCGGGACCCTACTGAAACGCAGTATTTT
>NA|many|TRBV4-2|TRBJ2-3
CASSPRSGSDTQYF
TGTGCCAGCAGCCCCCGGTCGGGATCCGATACGCAGTATTTT
>NA|NA|TRBV27|TRBJ2-5
CASSLVGRVGTQYF
TGTGCCAGCAGTTTAGTGGGACGCGTTGGAACCCAGTACTTC
>NA|NA|TRBV4-1|TRBJ1-1
CASSQEEGTLNTEAFF
TGCGCCAGCAGCCAAGAAGAGGGCACTCTGAACACTGAAGCTTTCTTT
>TRBD1|few|TRBV5-1|TRBJ2-4
CASSLTTGTGDEQYF
TGCGCCAGCAGCTTGACAACCGGGACAGGGGACGAACAGTACTTC
>NA|NA|TRBV6-2/TRBV6-3|TRBJ2-2
CASRWGSTGELFF
TGTGCCAGCCGATGGGGTAGCACCGGGGAGCTGTTTTTT
>NA|few|TRBV7-2|TRBJ2-3
CASSFAGFTDTQYF
TGTGCCAGCAGCTTCGCGGGATTCACAGATACGCAGTATTTT
>NA|NA|TRBV7-9|TRBJ1-4
CASSLHATNEKLFF
TGTGCCAGCAGCTTACATGCTACTAATGAAAAACTGTTTTTT
>NA|many|TRBV5-5|TRBJ2-7
CASSLVLMGYEQYF
TGTGCCAGCAGCTTGGTTCTGATGGGGTACGAGCAGTACTTC
>NA|NA|TRBV15|TRBJ1-5
CATSIPHGGSHQPQHF
TGTGCCACCAGCATCCCTCACGGGGGAAGTCATCAGCCCCAGCATTTT
>TRBD2|many|TRBV6-1|TRBJ2-7
CASSRGTSGRAIASEQYF
TGTGCCAGCAGTAGGGGGACTAGCGGGAGGGCCATCGCTTCCGAGCAGTACTTC
>NA|many|TRBV7-2|TRBJ1-1
CASSPARGGTEAFF
TGTGCCAGCAGCCCCGCCAGGGGTGGGACTGAAGCTTTCTTT
>NA|once|TRBV29-1|TRBJ2-5
CSGQGHKETQYF
TGCAGCGGTCAGGGACACAAAGAGACCCAGTACTTC
>NA|many|TRBV7-3|TRBJ2-3
CASSLRDKSTDTQYF
TGTGCCAGCAGCTTACGGGACAAGAGCACAGATACGCAGTATTTT
>NA|NA|TRBV12-3/TRBV12-4|TRBJ1-5
CASTSGPSNQPQHF
TGTGCCAGCACCTCGGGACCGAGCAATCAGCCCCAGCATTTT
>NA|NA|TRBV6-4|TRBJ2-2
CASSWTANTGELFF
TGTGCCAGCAGTTGGACAGCGAACACCGGGGAGCTGTTTTTT
>NA|few|TRBV7-2|TRBJ2-1
CASSLLMTTGFF
TGTGCCAGCAGCTTATTAATGACGACGGGGTTCTTC
>NA|NA|TRBV2|TRBJ2-5
CASSGLGTRRETQYF
TGTGCCAGCAGTGGATTGGGCACCCGAAGGGAGACCCAGTACTTC
>TRBD1|NA|TRBV28|TRBJ2-4
CASSTQGRVNIQYF
TGTGCCAGCAGTACACAGGGGCGGGTTAACATTCAGTACTTC
>TRBD1|many|TRBV29-1|TRBJ2-3
CSGQGSLDTQYF
TGCAGCGGACAGGGGTCACTGGATACGCAGTATTTT
>NA|NA|TRBV7-7|TRBJ2-3
CASSLAGGRDTETQYF
TGTGCCAGCAGCTTAGCGGGGGGGCGGGACACAGAGACGCAGTATTTT
>NA|many|TRBV10-3|TRBJ2-5
CAISESTAQETQYF
TGTGCCATCAGTGAGTCAACAGCGCAAGAGACCCAGTACTTC
>NA|few|TRBV30|TRBJ2-7
CALVSSYNEQYF
TGTGCCTTGGTTAGCTCCTACAATGAGCAGTACTTC
>TRBD1|NA|TRBV6-6|TRBJ2-1
CASSYSDRANGQSF
TGTGCCAGCAGTTACTCCGACAGGGCAAATGGGCAGTCCTTC
>NA|NA|TRBV6-1|TRBJ1-1
CASSAPPTGNTEAFF
TGTGCCAGCAGTGCACCCCCGACAGGGAACACTGAAGCTTTCTTT
>TRBD2|NA|TRBV9|TRBJ2-2
CASSAPGTSGFTGELFF
TGTGCCAGCAGCGCTCCCGGGACTAGCGGGTTTACCGGGGAGCTGTTTTTT
>TRBD2|NA|TRBV25-1|TRBJ2-3
CASRFSGGATDTQYF
TGTGCCAGCAGATTCAGCGGGGGGGCAACAGATACGCAGTATTTT
>NA|NA|TRBV12-3/TRBV12-4|TRBJ2-1
CASSLRGIDEQFF
TGTGCCAGCAGTTTACGCGGGATCGATGAGCAGTTCTTC
>TRBD2|many|TRBV7-2|TRBJ2-1
CASSSRTSGRGEQFF
TGTGCCAGCAGCTCTCGGACTAGCGGGAGAGGTGAGCAGTTCTTC
>NA|many|TRBV27|TRBJ2-3
CASSLPFTDTQYF
TGTGCCAGCAGTTTACCCTTCACAGATACGCAGTATTTT
>NA|NA|TRBV9|TRBJ2-7
CASSVAEGGYEQYF
TGTGCCAGCAGCGTAGCTGAGGGCGGGTACGAGCAGTACTTC
>NA|NA|TRBV4-1|TRBJ2-3
CASSPTISLTSTDTQYF
TGCGCCAGCAGCCCGACCATCTCGCTTACTAGCACAGATACGCAGTATTTT
>NA|few|TRBV19|TRBJ2-3
CASSSGDTFTDTQYF
TGTGCCAGTAGTAGTGGAGACACCTTCACAGATACGCAGTATTTT
>NA|few|TRBV11-2|TRBJ1-6
CASSLSGGISPLHF
TGTGCCAGCAGCCTGTCGGGGGGTATTTCACCCCTCCACTTT
>NA|few|TRBV2|TRBJ1-6
CASRMASSYNSPLHF
TGTGCCAGCCGAATGGCCTCCTCCTATAATTCACCCCTCCACTTT
>NA|many|TRBV20-1|TRBJ2-7
CSALRGAPTYEQYF
TGCAGTGCTCTTAGGGGAGCCCCGACTTACGAGCAGTACTTC
>TRBD2|many|TRBV12-3/TRBV12-4|TRBJ2-5
CASRQTSGVETQYF
TGTGCCAGCAGGCAGACTAGCGGGGTGGAGACCCAGTACTTC
>TRBD1|NA|TRBV5-1|TRBJ1-2
CASRQGYGEGYTF
TGCGCCAGCAGACAGGGGTACGGGGAAGGCTACACCTTC
>NA|few|TRBV7-8|TRBJ2-5
CASSFGAGQETQYF
TGTGCCAGCAGCTTTGGGGCAGGCCAAGAGACCCAGTACTTC
>NA|many|TRBV6-5|TRBJ1-4
CASTSRGEKLFF
TGTGCCAGTACTAGCCGTGGCGAAAAACTGTTTTTT
>NA|NA|TRBV20-1|TRBJ2-2
CSARDSGRGDTGELFF
TGCAGTGCTAGAGATAGTGGCAGGGGAGACACCGGGGAGCTGTTTTTT
>NA|NA|TRBV7-9|TRBJ2-5
CACSFRQQETQYF
TGTGCCTGCAGCTTCAGACAGCAAGAGACCCAGTACTTC